A single sample gave rise to the 2 T cell receptor beta chains below, sequenced in a study of T cells in Graves' hyperthyroidism and ophthalmopathy. From RNA transcripts, TCR beta CDR3 regions were amplified. Using the HTBI primer set, a first-round RT-PCR was run on the TCR CDR3. TCRdb recomputed calls from the multiplex PCR reads with MiXCR, one row per CDR3 protein. Altogether hundreds of thousands of distinct CDR3 sequences are present, less than 20% being singletons, with the ten largest covering 25% to 30%. Sequences were obtained from blood. These receptors came from a woman between 18 and 29 years old with Graves' ophthalmopathy.

This clonotype was detected ten times or more. The chain joins TRBV6-1 to TRBJ1-4; TRBD1 matches at 7 bases. This CDR3 spans 14 amino acids. The germline V gene has CDR1 MNHNS and CDR2 SASEGT. The V and J ends lost 4 bases and 6 bases, in that order; junction bases with no gene match: 5. The DNA for the CDR3 is TGTGCCAGCAGTGGAAGGGGGCGGGATGAAAAACTGTTTTTT. Translating it yields CASSGRGRDEKLFF.

The V and J genes are TRBV19 and TRBJ1-6; D gene uncertain. V lost 6 bases and J lost 2, with 14 bases in between. There are 16 residues in the CDR3. Germline V lookup: CDR1 LNHDA, CDR2 SQIVND (reference sequence). In DNA, the CDR3 is TGTGCCAGTAGCGAGTCCGTAGGGACCTATAATTCACCCCTCCACTTT. As protein: CASSESVGTYNSPLHF.